This T cell receptor (beta chain) was obtained from a study of blood T cell repertoires in COVID-19. Whole-study context: Whether acute or convalescent, the COVID-19 samples came from the United States, Italy and Spain. T cells, B-cell-depleted T cells, or PBMCs supplied cDNA or gDNA.

Per the original methods: For nucleated cells, counts were estimated from reference gene primer amplification. Using immunoSEQ multiplex PCR, the repertoire was profiled, and TCRdb retains in-frame clones only, with some absent. V, J and clone size were drawn from that table, and D and trimming were deduced from the DNA. The table lists about 34,000 clones, approximately 71% of them singletons, with roughly 15% in the top ten. Germline CDR1 and CDR2: MNHEY and SMNVEV (reference sequence). This CDR3 is 16 amino acids long. The junction had 14 bases not matched to a gene; V was cut back by 9 bases and J by 5 bases. This clone appeared a few times.

This chain links TRBV27 with TRBJ1-5, with 9 bases fitting TRBD1. Sequencing was carried out using peripheral blood. The receptor was derived from a man older than 75 with active or convalescent COVID-19. The CDR3 sequence: CASSILGQGEHQPQHF. The CDR3 DNA follows: TGTGCCAGTTCAATCCTGGGACAGGGTGAACATCAGCCCCAGCATTTT.